Below are 26 T cell receptor beta chains sequenced from a single sample in a study of blood T cell repertoires in COVID-19. Generated by immunoSEQ multiplex PCR, the TCRdb table keeps only in-frame clones and is missing some. The profile shows 350,000 to 450,000 clones, about 89% of them singletons. The sequencing sample was made of PBMCs or T cells enriched from blood (not recorded which). All receptors come from a man aged 40-55 years in a cohort exposed to, infected with or recovered from COVID-19 (not recorded which).

This chain links TRBV6-5 with TRBJ1-3; 7 nucleotides match TRBD1. CDR3 length: 14 residues. J was trimmed by 7 bases and V by 5 bases; bases with no gene match: 8. Germline CDR1 and CDR2: MNHEY and SVGAGI. The CDR3 region has the DNA TGTGCCAGCAGTCCGCAGGGGGGTGGGAACACCATATATTTT. It specifies CASSPQGGGNTIYF.

This clone came up a few times. The chain recombines TRBV15 with TRBJ1-5, with 8 bases matching TRBD1. Germline V gene data show CDR1 as LNHNV and CDR2 as YYDKDF (reference sequence). V gave up 5 bases and J gave up 6 bases; unmatched junction bases: 6. CDR3 length equals 14 residues. The CDR3 DNA is TGTGCCACCAGCTACAGGGGGATACGTCAGCCCCAGCATTTT. Encoded protein: CATSYRGIRQPQHF.

The V and J genes are TRBV2 and TRBJ1-1; D is perhaps TRBD1 (6 bases). The CDR3 loop spans 16 amino acids. Trimming stripped 7 bases from V and 1 base from J, with 19 bases between. The germline gives CDR1 SNHLY, CDR2 FYNNEI. For the CDR3, the DNA is TGTGCCAGCACTGGAAGGTTTGGACAGCGGAACACTGAAGCTTTCTTT. Protein product: CASTGRFGQRNTEAFF. Combining the CDR3 with reference TRBV2 and TRBJ1-1 gives the whole variable domain EPEVTQTPSHQVTQMGQEVILRCVPISNHLYFYWYRQILGQKVEFLVSFYNNEISEKSEIFDDQFSVERPDGSNFTLKIRSTKLEDSAMYFCASTGRFGQRNTEAFFGQGTRLTVV.

In its sample, this clone was seen once. V usage is TRBV24-1 and J usage is TRBJ2-5; the match to TRBD2 covers 15 bases. The CDR3 contains 17 residues. V shed 0 bases and J 5 bases; nucleotides not matched to a gene: 3. Germline CDR1 and CDR2: KGHDR and SFDVKD. The chain's CDR3 is CATSDLGLAGGRETQYF. In DNA, the CDR3 is TGTGCCACCAGTGATTTGGGACTAGCGGGAGGGAGGGAGACCCAGTACTTC.

The chain joins TRBV18 to TRBJ1-5, with D possibly TRBD1 on 5 matching bases. Trimming pared 0 bases from V and 6 bases from J, leaving 9 bases between. CDR1 is KGHSH, CDR2 LQKENI, per germline. The CDR3 spans 14 residues. In DNA form, the CDR3 reads TGTGCCAGCTCACCACCGGGGGGAAGTCAGCCCCAGCATTTT. Residues: CASSPPGGSQPQHF.

This clone was seen a handful of times. The chain recombines TRBV30 with TRBJ2-2, with 8 bases that match TRBD2. Germline CDR1 and CDR2: GTSNPN and SVGIG (reference sequence). This CDR3 has 13 residues. Unmatched junction bases numbered 3, after V lost 3 bases and J lost 6 bases. The CDR3 spells CAWRKGLAGELFF. The CDR3 nucleotides are TGTGCCTGGAGAAAGGGACTAGCCGGGGAGCTGTTTTTT.

This clone was seen just once. The chain has TRBV5-1 and TRBJ2-4, with 7 bases aligning to TRBD1. Trimming cost V 5 bases and J 1 base; bases outside gene matches: 12. Germline assignment: CDR1 SGHRS and CDR2 YFSETQ. CDR3 length: 17 amino acids. CDR3 region: CASSPNPQGLAKNIQYF. The CDR3 nucleotides read TGCGCCAGCAGTCCAAATCCACAGGGGCTCGCCAAAAACATTCAGTACTTC.

The chain combines TRBV18 with TRBJ2-5, with D possibly being TRBD1 (6 bases). V lost 1 base and J 3 bases, leaving 9 bases between the germline ends. Per the germline V gene, CDR1 is KGHSH and CDR2 is LQKENI. The CDR3 contains 14 residues. The CDR3 DNA sequence: TGTGCCAGCTCACCACAAGCAGGGGAAGAGACCCAGTACTTC. It translates to CASSPQAGEETQYF. The full variable domain, with the rest looked up from reference TRBV18 and TRBJ2-5, is NAGVMQNPRHLVRRRGQEARLRCSPMKGHSHVYWYRQLPEEGLKFMVYLQKENIIDESGMPKERFSAEFPKEGPSILRIQQVVRGDSAAYFCASSPQAGEETQYFGPGTRLLVL.

The CDR3 sequence is CASSSGQKYSYEQYF. The CDR3 nucleotides read TGTGCCAGCAGCTCGGGACAGAAGTACTCCTACGAGCAGTACTTC. The V gene is TRBV7-9, the J gene TRBJ2-7; 7 nucleotides match TRBD1. Germline trimming cut 4 bases from V and 0 bases from J; bases unmatched to any gene: 6. Per the germline V gene, CDR1 is SEHNR and CDR2 is FQNEAQ (reference sequence). This CDR3 region has 15 residues.

J is TRBJ2-7 and V is TRBV6-5; 10 bases fit TRBD1. This CDR3 has 14 amino acids. Germline CDR1 MNHEY, CDR2 SVGAGI. J gave up 3 bases and V 8 bases, and 7 bases lay outside the gene matches. The CDR3 DNA reads as TGTGCCAGCTGGAAGGGACAGGGGTTCTACGAGCAGTACTTC. Translating it yields CASWKGQGFYEQYF.

This chain links TRBV6-5 with TRBJ1-1; 8 bases align to TRBD1. Germline V CDR1 and CDR2: MNHEY, SVGAGI. V lost 5 bases to trimming and J lost 7 bases; unmatched junction nucleotides: 9. CDR3 length: 14 residues. The CDR3 DNA is TGTGCCAGCAGTAAACAGGGGGACTTCGATGAAGCTTTCTTT. As protein: CASSKQGDFDEAFF.

The genes are TRBV18 and TRBJ2-7; TRBD2 aligns across 9 bases. The CDR3 loop spans 17 amino acids. Germline CDR1 and CDR2: KGHSH and LQKENI. The V segment lost 3 bases and the J segment 4 bases; nucleotides outside the gene matches: 13. This CDR3 reads CASSPRLLAGVSYEQYF. As DNA, the CDR3 is TGTGCCAGCTCACCTCGACTCTTAGCGGGAGTATCGTACGAGCAGTACTTC.

The chain employs TRBV5-1 and TRBJ2-5; TRBD1 matches at 7 bases. J lost 4 bases, V lost 5 bases, and 8 bases had no gene match. Germline V CDR1 and CDR2: SGHRS, YFSETQ. This CDR3 has 14 amino acids. CDR3 bases: TGCGCCAGCAGACCGACGGGGACAGTAGAGACCCAGTACTTC. Translating it yields CASRPTGTVETQYF.

The gene calls are TRBV5-1 and TRBJ1-1, with D possibly TRBD1 on 5 matching bases. Per the germline V gene, CDR1 is SGHRS and CDR2 is YFSETQ. Trimming pared 6 bases from V and 4 bases from J, leaving 16 bases between. The CDR3 covers 14 residues. In DNA form, the CDR3 reads TGCGCCAGCACGGCGGGGTTCGGGGGCACTGAAGCTTTCTTT. It encodes CASTAGFGGTEAFF.

This chain links TRBV28 with TRBJ1-3; 7 positions match TRBD1. The CDR3 is 16 residues long. Germline V gene data show CDR1 as MDHEN and CDR2 as SYDVKM. After removal of 2 bases from V and 0 bases from J, the junction contained 4 bases not matched to a gene. In DNA, the CDR3 is TGTGCCAGCAGTTTAGGGACAGTCTACTCTGGAAACACCATATATTTT. Protein product: CASSLGTVYSGNTIYF.

J is TRBJ1-2 and V is TRBV4-2, with 9 bases that match TRBD1. With 0 bases clipped from V and 4 bases from J, the junction kept 12 bases outside the gene matches. The CDR3 is 18 residues long. Germline CDR1 LGHNA, CDR2 YNFKEQ. CDR3 region: CASSQDRQGGDLAYGYTF. The CDR3 region has the DNA TGTGCCAGCAGCCAAGATCGACAGGGGGGGGACTTGGCCTATGGCTACACCTTC.

This sequence joins TRBV4-1 and TRBJ2-2; 8 nucleotides agree with TRBD2. CDR1 and CDR2 from the germline V gene are MGHRA and YSYEKL. The junction had 4 bases not matched to a gene; V was cut back by 6 bases and J by 4 bases. The CDR3 is made up of 14 amino acids. CDR3 protein: CASRRTSSTGELFF. DNA of the CDR3: TGCGCCAGCAGACGGACTAGCAGCACCGGGGAGCTGTTTTTT.

The rearrangement joins TRBV7-9 to TRBJ2-3, with 9 bases aligning to TRBD2. This CDR3 contains 17 residues. Germline loops: CDR1 SEHNR, CDR2 FQNEAQ (reference sequence). Losses at the gene ends were 1 base for V and 5 bases for J; bases not matched to a gene: 10. The chain's CDR3 is CASSLGRGSGRIDTQYF. DNA of the CDR3: TGTGCCAGCAGCTTAGGCCGGGGTAGCGGGAGAATAGATACGCAGTATTTT. The full variable domain, its missing parts supplied by reference TRBV7-9 and TRBJ2-3, is DTGVSQNPRHKITKRGQNVTFRCDPISEHNRLYWYRQTLGQGPEFLTYFQNEAQLEKSRLLSDRFSAERPKGSFSTLEIQRTEQGDSAMYLCASSLGRGSGRIDTQYFGPGTRLTVL.

The J gene is TRBJ2-7, the V gene TRBV30, with 7 bases that match TRBD1. The germline CDR1 and CDR2 sequences are GTSNPN and SVGIG (reference sequence). The CDR3 has 13 amino acids. V was pared by 8 bases and J by 6 bases, with 13 bases of the junction left unmatched. The CDR3 region is CARREGGWGEQYF. CDR3 in DNA: TGTGCCCGACGGGAAGGGGGCTGGGGCGAGCAGTACTTC. Filled out from reference TRBV30 and TRBJ2-7, the complete variable domain reads SQTIHQWPATLVQPVGSPLSLECTVEGTSNPNLYWYRQAAGRGLQLLFYSVGIGQISSEVPQNLSASRPQDRQFILSSKKLLLSDSGFYLCARREGGWGEQYFGPGTRLTVT.

The genes are TRBV7-9 and TRBJ2-7, with 11 nucleotides matching TRBD2. Unmatched junction bases numbered 2, after V lost 1 base and J lost 3 bases. This CDR3 has 15 amino acids. CDR1 and CDR2 from the germline V gene are SEHNR and FQNEAQ (reference sequence). The chain's CDR3 is CASSLGGLAGYEQYF. The DNA of the CDR3 is TGTGCCAGCAGCTTAGGAGGACTAGCGGGCTACGAGCAGTACTTC.

This chain uses TRBV5-1 with TRBJ2-3; 8 nucleotides match TRBD2. The CDR3 is 16 residues long. Germline CDR1 reads SGHRS; CDR2 reads YFSETQ. Trimming cost V 4 bases and J 3 bases; bases outside gene matches: 10. CDR3 bases: TGCGCCAGCAGCCTCCGAAGCGGGAGTGGTACAGATACGCAGTATTTT. This gives the protein CASSLRSGSGTDTQYF.

This clone turned up a few times. The chain employs TRBV6-5 and TRBJ1-6; 9 bases align to TRBD1. Germline V lookup: CDR1 MNHEY, CDR2 SVGAGI. V lost 2 bases to trimming and J lost 5 bases; unmatched junction nucleotides: 4. CDR3 size: 16 residues. This CDR3 reads CASSYGDRANNSPLHF. DNA of the CDR3: TGTGCCAGCAGTTACGGGGACAGGGCTAATAATTCACCCCTCCACTTT.

The rearrangement uses TRBV2 and TRBJ2-7; weak D call: TRBD2 (6 bases). The ends were cut back, 1 base at V and 3 bases at J, with 7 bases in the middle. Germline-derived CDR1 and CDR2 are SNHLY and FYNNEI. The CDR3 covers 13 residues. The CDR3 DNA is TGTGCCAGCAGTGAAGGGGGGGACTACGAGCAGTACTTC. This sequence encodes CASSEGGDYEQYF.

This clone came up a few times. The chain joins TRBV10-3 to TRBJ1-5; 8 bases fit TRBD1. Looked up from germline, CDR1 is ENHRY and CDR2 is SYGVKD. The CDR3 sequence is 15 residues long. V was clipped by 5 bases and J by 1 base; unmatched bases: 4. The CDR3 loop reads CAISTGQGSNQPQHF. Written as DNA, the CDR3 is TGTGCCATCAGTACCGGACAGGGAAGCAATCAGCCCCAGCATTTT.

The chain is built from TRBV30 and TRBJ2-7, with D maybe TRBD1 (6 bases). Germline loops: CDR1 GTSNPN, CDR2 SVGIG (reference sequence). The CDR3 is 13 amino acids. Trimming removed 7 bases from V and 6 bases from J, with 19 bases in between. CDR3 in amino acids: CAYSRAQGFEQYF. CDR3 DNA sequence: TGTGCCTACTCCCGGGCGCAGGGGTTCGAGCAGTACTTC.

The rearrangement links TRBV7-3 to TRBJ2-1; TRBD2 matches at 9 bases. CDR1 and CDR2 from the germline V gene are SGHTA and FQGTGA. This CDR3 has 15 amino acids. V shed 2 bases, J shed 6 bases, and the junction held 5 bases outside the gene matches. DNA of the CDR3: TGTGCCAGCAGCTTATCCAGCGGGAGGTTCAATGAGCAGTTCTTC. This translates into CASSLSSGRFNEQFF.